This T cell receptor beta chain emerged from a study of T-cell reconstitution after alpha-beta-depleted transplantation in children (dated by TCRdb to about 2016). Looking at the study overall: The study quantitatively tracked T-cell immune reconstitution after TCRalphabeta/CD19-depleted allogeneic hematopoietic cell transplantation in children using TCR repertoire profiling. Here is what the overall study found, with its caveats: Apparently early alphabetaT-cell count recovery about two months after transplant reportedly relied on only several hundred rapidly expanded clones derived from non-depleted graft cells. The frequencies of hyperexpanded clones fell over the following months, and after one year, T-cell counts and TCRbeta diversity were mostly attributed to newly produced T cells. In some patients, the high TCRbeta diversity seen at day 60 was put down to recipient T cells and intrathymic progenitors that had survived conditioning.

This specimen's treatment or condition label, per the study, means: allogeneic hematopoietic cell transplantation with graft depleted of TCRalphabeta T cells and CD19 B cells. The transplant recipients were children given TCRalphabeta/CD19-depleted allogeneic hematopoietic cell grafts. To note about this clonotype: No antigen is known for it. The input lacks base qualities; no much larger clone sits a single base away.

Sequences MDHEN (CDR1) and SYDVKM (CDR2) are obtained from the germline V gene. The CDR3 holds 16 amino acids from the cysteine to the phenylalanine. Kept here is only the CDR3 DNA, which spans 48 bases and is read in frame from base 1. From V the trimming removes 5 bases and from J it removes 5 bases, while the gene matches leave 10 bases of the junction unaccounted for. Receptor libraries were prepared by PCR. TCRdb records Illumina HiSeq 2500 as the sequencer. Molecular barcoding was employed in the preparation of TCR libraries, with unique molecular identifiers being used to normalize TCRbeta repertoire quantification. TCRdb trimmed the raw reads at Q25, called clones with MiXCR and kept productive beta chains. One record per CDR3 amino acid sequence lists the most common genes and DNA. The sample records 600,000 or so distinct CDR3 sequences, 23% of which are singletons. 13% to 15% of the sample rests with the top ten.

This TCR derives from a boy younger than two who had a stem cell transplant for acute myeloid leukemia, so the T cells may come from the graft donor. This material consisted of PBMCs, mostly from graft donor cells, taken 360 days after TCRalphabeta/CD19-depleted stem cell transplant. The chain uses TRBV28 and TRBJ2-5; TRBD2 lines up with 11 middle nucleotides. The CDR3 in this case is CASSTGLAGSRETQYF. The DNA sequence is as follows: TGTGCCAGCAGTACCGGACTAGCGGGCTCCCGGGAGACCCAGTACTTC.